A single sample is the source of the 31 T cell receptor beta chains below, sequenced in a study of CD8+ T cells in alopecia areata. Regarding treatment: oral pan-JAK inhibitor, 5-10 mg twice daily. cDNA serving as the sequencing template came from extracted, reverse transcribed RNA. Using immunoSEQ multiplex PCR, the repertoire was profiled, and TCRdb retains in-frame clones only, with some absent. The sample lists approximately 150,000 clones, less than 70% occurring once. This specimen was CD4+ T cells sorted from blood, taken at week 24, from a patient treated with tofacitinib. Receptor source: a human donor with alopecia areata.

Points on this clone: The same CDR3 is also encoded by other DNA sequences in this sample. The chain is built from TRBV29-1 and TRBJ1-1, with a tentative D call TRBD1 (6 bases). Trimming shortened V by 4 bases and J by 2 bases, and 8 bases separated the two germline ends. Germline-derived CDR1 and CDR2 are SQVTM and ANQGSEA. This CDR3 is 12 amino acids long. Here the CDR3 reads CSVGQANTEAFF. CDR3 in DNA: TGCAGCGTTGGACAGGCCAACACTGAAGCTTTCTTT.

The V and J genes are TRBV6-6 and TRBJ1-2; no reliable D call. This CDR3 is 14 amino acids long. The germline CDR1 and CDR2 sequences are MNHNY and SVGAGI (reference sequence). The V gene lost 7 bases and the J gene lost 4 bases, with 16 bases spanning the gap. In nucleotides, the CDR3 is TGTGCCAGCAAGTCAGATCAAAAGCGCTATGGCTACACCTTC. Translating gives CASKSDQKRYGYTF.

This rearrangement joins TRBV29-1 to TRBJ2-7; 13 bases are a match to TRBD2. J was trimmed by 4 bases and V by 3 bases; bases with no gene match: 3. This CDR3 is 14 amino acids long. Germline assignment: CDR1 SQVTM and CDR2 ANQGSEA. The CDR3 DNA sequence: TGCAGCGTTGATAGGACTAGCGGGGGTTACGAGCAGTACTTC. Translation: CSVDRTSGGYEQYF.

A few counts support this clone. V gene TRBV4-1 combines with J gene TRBJ2-7, with 8 nucleotides matching TRBD1. Germline CDR1 and CDR2: MGHRA and YSYEKL. V shed 0 bases and J 5 bases; nucleotides not matched to a gene: 3. The CDR3 runs to 14 residues. The CDR3 DNA follows: TGCGCCAGCAGCCAAGAAGGACAGGGAAACGAGCAGTACTTC. It is translated as CASSQEGQGNEQYF.

The chain carries TRBV14 and TRBJ2-1; 11 bases fit TRBD2. J was trimmed by 6 bases and V by 0 bases; bases with no gene match: 10. CDR3 length: 18 amino acids. Germline values: CDR1 SGHDN, CDR2 FVKESK. The chain's CDR3 is CASSQDLGRLAGGNEQFF. In DNA, the CDR3 is TGTGCCAGCAGCCAAGATCTCGGGCGGCTAGCGGGGGGCAATGAGCAGTTCTTC.

DNA of the CDR3: TGTGCCAGCAGCTTAGTAGGGCAGGTAGACGGTTACGAGCAGTACTTC. Translating it yields CASSLVGQVDGYEQYF. The V and J genes are TRBV7-9 and TRBJ2-7; D unclear. Germline lookup yields CDR1 SEHNR and CDR2 FQNEAQ (reference sequence). This CDR3 is built from 16 residues. V was shortened by 1 base and J by 4 bases, with 17 bases between the two germline ends.

V is TRBV5-6 and J is TRBJ2-5; 8 bases align to TRBD1. Germline values: CDR1 SGHDT, CDR2 YYEEEE. This CDR3 contains 11 residues. J lost 13 bases, V lost 6 bases, and 8 bases had no gene match. The CDR3 reads CASTSPGTGYF. In DNA, the CDR3 is TGTGCCAGCACCTCACCCGGGACAGGGTACTTC.

The chain couples TRBV18 to TRBJ1-2; TRBD1 matches at 8 bases. The V and J ends lost 2 bases and 8 bases, in that order; junction bases with no gene match: 4. The CDR3 is 13 amino acids. Germline V gene data show CDR1 as KGHSH and CDR2 as LQKENI. The CDR3 protein is CASSPGTGEGYTF. Written as DNA, the CDR3 is TGTGCCAGCTCACCAGGGACAGGAGAAGGCTACACCTTC.

The V and J genes are TRBV5-1 and TRBJ2-5, with TRBD2 matching 9 bases. Trimming cost V 5 bases and J 2 bases; bases outside gene matches: 7. Germline CDR1 reads SGHRS; CDR2 reads YFSETQ. This CDR3 has 15 amino acids. The CDR3 nucleotides are TGCGCCAGCAGGCCTAGCGGGGAAGAACAAGAGACCCAGTACTTC. The encoded protein is CASRPSGEEQETQYF. Looking up the rest from reference TRBV5-1 and TRBJ2-5 gives the full variable domain: KAGVTQTPRYLIKTRGQQVTLSCSPISGHRSVSWYQQTPGQGLQFLFEYFSETQRNKGNFPGRFSGRQFSNSRSEMNVSTLELGDSALYLCASRPSGEEQETQYFGPGTRLLVL.

The chain employs TRBV7-7 and TRBJ2-5; D is unresolved. The CDR3 runs to 11 residues. The germline V gene has CDR1 SSHAT and CDR2 FNYEAQ (reference sequence). The V gene lost 5 bases and the J gene lost 4 bases, with 5 bases spanning the gap. The CDR3 sequence: CASSASETQYF. DNA of the CDR3: TGTGCCAGCAGCGCTTCAGAGACCCAGTACTTC.

V and J are TRBV2 and TRBJ2-5; unclear D gene. V was clipped by 6 bases and J by 4 bases, with 9 bases between them. The CDR3 length is 12 residues. Germline V lookup: CDR1 SNHLY, CDR2 FYNNEI. The CDR3: CASRVQTETQYF. The CDR3, as DNA: TGTGCCAGCAGGGTACAAACAGAGACCCAGTACTTC.

The chain carries TRBV29-1 and TRBJ2-5; D is unresolved. CDR3 size: 12 residues. Trimming stripped 6 bases from V and 2 bases from J, with 10 bases between. Looked up from germline, CDR1 is SQVTM and CDR2 is ANQGSEA. CDR3 residues: CSVIPQQETQYF. In DNA, the CDR3 is TGCAGCGTCATCCCCCAACAAGAGACCCAGTACTTC.

This clone was observed a handful of times. The chain recombines TRBV7-2 with TRBJ1-2; TRBD1 agrees at 7 bases. Germline-derived CDR1 and CDR2 are SGHTA and FQGNSA. Losses at the gene ends were 5 bases for V and 5 bases for J; bases not matched to a gene: 8. The CDR3 extends over 14 amino acids. The CDR3 region has the DNA TGTGCCAGCAGCCGACAGGGAGGCTGGTATGGCTACACCTTC. Its translation is CASSRQGGWYGYTF.

This sequence joins TRBV19 and TRBJ1-6; TRBD1 matches at 10 bases. With 4 bases clipped from V and 7 bases from J, the junction kept 7 bases outside the gene matches. This CDR3 comprises 16 residues. Germline loops: CDR1 LNHDA, CDR2 SQIVND (reference sequence). The CDR3 here is CASSSRDRGRNSPLHF. In nucleotides, the CDR3 is TGTGCCAGTAGTAGCCGGGACAGGGGAAGAAATTCACCCCTCCACTTT. The full variable domain, with the rest looked up from reference TRBV19 and TRBJ1-6, is DGGITQSPKYLFRKEGQNVTLSCEQNLNHDAMYWYRQDPGQGLRLIYYSQIVNDFQKGDIAEGYSVSREKKESFPLTVTSAQKNPTAFYLCASSSRDRGRNSPLHFGNGTRLTVT.

This clone has only a few counts. This chain connects TRBV29-1 to TRBJ1-6; 7 bases match TRBD1. V lost 6 bases and J lost 8; bases outside the gene matches: 4. Germline loops: CDR1 SQVTM, CDR2 ANQGSEA. The CDR3 spans 12 residues. CDR3 region: CSVAQGDSPLHF. The CDR3 DNA reads TGCAGCGTGGCCCAGGGGGATTCACCCCTCCACTTT.

This clone has only a few counts. The chain has TRBV6-5 and TRBJ1-2; maybe TRBD1 (6 bases). Germline V gene data show CDR1 as MNHEY and CDR2 as SVGAGI. V was clipped by 7 bases and J by 8 bases, with 17 bases between them. This CDR3 comprises 13 residues. The CDR3 nucleotides are TGTGCCAGCATCAAAGCCGGGGGGCTAGGCTACACCTTC. Translation gives CASIKAGGLGYTF.

This clone came up a few times. The genes are TRBV18 and TRBJ2-5; either TRBD1 or TRBD2 may fit D (5 bases each). The germline V gene encodes CDR1 KGHSH and CDR2 LQKENI. V lost 2 bases, J lost 5 bases, and 15 bases lay in between. The CDR3 totals 15 residues. Here the CDR3 DNA reads TGTGCCAGCTCACCAAGGGACCGCACTCTGGAGACCCAGTACTTC. This translates into CASSPRDRTLETQYF.

This chain uses TRBV5-1 with TRBJ2-3; TRBD2 aligns across 14 bases. CDR1 and CDR2 (germline): SGHRS, YFSETQ. V shed 4 bases, J shed 6 bases, and the junction held 10 bases outside the gene matches. The CDR3 covers 17 residues. CDR3 residues: CASSVTGTSGGPDTQYF. The CDR3 nucleotides are TGCGCCAGCAGCGTGACCGGGACTAGCGGGGGCCCCGATACGCAGTATTTT. Filled out from reference TRBV5-1 and TRBJ2-3, the complete variable domain reads KAGVTQTPRYLIKTRGQQVTLSCSPISGHRSVSWYQQTPGQGLQFLFEYFSETQRNKGNFPGRFSGRQFSNSRSEMNVSTLELGDSALYLCASSVTGTSGGPDTQYFGPGTRLTVL.

This clone was recorded a few times. The rearrangement joins TRBV19 to TRBJ1-5; D call uncertain. This CDR3 has 16 residues. V was trimmed by 3 bases and J by 0 bases, leaving 12 bases between them. CDR1 LNHDA and CDR2 SQIVND come from the germline V gene (reference sequence). CDR3 nucleotides: TGTGCCAGTAGTATCGCCGTTGCGGCTAGCAATCAGCCCCAGCATTTT. Protein: CASSIAVAASNQPQHF. The whole variable domain, remainder taken from reference TRBV19 and TRBJ1-5, is DGGITQSPKYLFRKEGQNVTLSCEQNLNHDAMYWYRQDPGQGLRLIYYSQIVNDFQKGDIAEGYSVSREKKESFPLTVTSAQKNPTAFYLCASSIAVAASNQPQHFGDGTRLSIL.

V usage is TRBV23-1 and J usage is TRBJ1-5; 12 bases map to TRBD1. TRBV23-1 is an ORF; its function is uncertain. The V and J ends lost 2 bases and 1 base, in that order; junction bases with no gene match: 3. The CDR3 contains 17 residues. CDR3 sequence reads: CASSQRDRGLSNQPQHF. CDR3 sequence (DNA): TGCGCCAGCAGTCAACGGGACAGGGGGCTCAGCAATCAGCCCCAGCATTTT.

The rearrangement uses TRBV6-5 and TRBJ2-7, with 7 bases that match TRBD1. The CDR3 contains 14 residues. Losses at the gene ends were 4 bases for V and 5 bases for J; bases not matched to a gene: 8. CDR1 and CDR2 (germline): MNHEY, SVGAGI. CDR3 bases: TGTGCCAGCAGTTCGGACAGGAGATTCGACGAGCAGTACTTC. This encodes CASSSDRRFDEQYF.

The genes are TRBV30 and TRBJ2-1; TRBD1 matches 7 bases. V gave up 2 bases and J gave up 2 bases; unmatched junction bases: 6. From germline, CDR1 is GTSNPN and CDR2 SVGIG (reference sequence). CDR3 length: 15 amino acids. The CDR3 region has the DNA TGTGCCTGGAGTAGGGGGCGCCTTACCTACAATGAGCAGTTCTTC. Translating it yields CAWSRGRLTYNEQFF.

V and J are TRBV7-2 and TRBJ1-2; D is unclear. The CDR3 covers 13 residues. V was clipped by 5 bases and J by 1 base, with 8 bases between them. Germline loops: CDR1 SGHTA, CDR2 FQGNSA. As DNA, the CDR3 is TGTGCCAGCAGCCCCTCCGGTAACTATGGCTACACCTTC. Protein sequence: CASSPSGNYGYTF. The variable domain in full, completed from reference TRBV7-2 and TRBJ1-2, reads GAGVSQSPSNKVTEKGKDVELRCDPISGHTALYWYRQSLGQGLEFLIYFQGNSAPDKSGLPSDRFSAERTGGSVSTLTIQRTQQEDSAVYLCASSPSGNYGYTFGSGTRLTVV.

The chain recombines TRBV2 with TRBJ2-5; 14 positions agree with TRBD2. The CDR3 spans 15 residues. Germline V gene data show CDR1 as SNHLY and CDR2 as FYNNEI. Trimming took 6 bases from V and 4 from J; bases not matched to a gene: 4. This chain's CDR3 is CASRAGTSGGETQYF. The CDR3, as DNA: TGTGCCAGCAGAGCCGGGACTAGCGGGGGAGAGACCCAGTACTTC.

For the CDR3, the DNA is TGTGCCAGCAGTTACGAAGGGGGCGCGATCACTGAAGCTTTCTTT. This gives the protein CASSYEGGAITEAFF. The chain uses TRBV27 and TRBJ1-1, with 7 bases aligning to TRBD1. This CDR3 is built from 15 residues. From germline, CDR1 is MNHEY and CDR2 SMNVEV (reference sequence). V dropped 4 bases and J dropped 4; count of bases not matched to a gene: 9.

As DNA, the CDR3 is TGTGCCAGCAGCCCCGTCGAGGGCGATACGCAGTATTTT. Translated, it gives CASSPVEGDTQYF. V gene TRBV6-6 combines with J gene TRBJ2-3; D perhaps matches TRBD2 (5 bases). The CDR3 spans 13 residues. Per the germline V gene, CDR1 is MNHNY and CDR2 is SVGAGI (reference sequence). The V end was cut by 6 bases, the J end by 6 bases, with 13 bases between.

The chain uses TRBV6-1 and TRBJ2-5, with D possibly being TRBD2 (6 bases). Matching the DNA end better, TRBJ2-7 makes the J call doubtful. Per germline, CDR1 MNHNS and CDR2 SASEGT. This CDR3 region has 13 residues. This chain's CDR3 is CASSAGTGYEQYF. The CDR3 DNA reads as TGTGCCAGCAGTGCCGGGACTGGCTACGAGCAGTACTTC.

The chain uses TRBV4-2 and TRBJ1-5; 8 bases agree with TRBD1. This CDR3 region has 16 residues. Trimming removed 0 bases from V and 5 bases from J; junction bases left unmatched: 6. Germline V gene data show CDR1 as LGHNA and CDR2 as YNFKEQ. The CDR3 protein is CASSQDHGTGHQPQHF. The CDR3 nucleotides read TGTGCCAGCAGCCAAGACCACGGGACAGGACATCAGCCCCAGCATTTT.

This clone was detected only a few times. J is TRBJ2-1 and V is TRBV7-2, with 10 bases identical to TRBD2. The CDR3 contains 16 residues. Trimming at V came to 7 bases and at J to 5 bases, leaving 11 bases not matched to a gene. Germline values: CDR1 SGHTA, CDR2 FQGNSA. The CDR3 DNA is TGTGCCAGCACCGTTGGGGGTCTAGCGGGGGACAATGAGCAGTTCTTC. This translates into CASTVGGLAGDNEQFF. Together with reference TRBV7-2 and TRBJ2-1, the CDR3 gives the full variable domain: GAGVSQSPSNKVTEKGKDVELRCDPISGHTALYWYRQSLGQGLEFLIYFQGNSAPDKSGLPSDRFSAERTGGSVSTLTIQRTQQEDSAVYLCASTVGGLAGDNEQFFGPGTRLTVL.

The V call is TRBV7-2, the J call TRBJ2-5; D is undetermined. The CDR3 length is 11 residues. Germline V gene lookup returns CDR1 SGHTA and CDR2 FQGNSA. Trimming pared 5 bases from V and 4 bases from J, leaving 5 bases between. CDR3: CASSPAETQYF. The CDR3 DNA is TGTGCCAGCAGCCCAGCAGAGACCCAGTACTTC.

The chain links TRBV30 to TRBJ2-5; the D gene is possibly TRBD2 (6 bases). CDR1 is GTSNPN and CDR2 is SVGIG in the germline V gene (reference sequence). Trimming removed 0 bases at V and 4 bases at J, with 6 bases between. This CDR3 has 12 residues. In nucleotides, the CDR3 is TGTGCCTGGAGTGTGGGGGGAGAGACCCAGTACTTC. Translation: CAWSVGGETQYF.